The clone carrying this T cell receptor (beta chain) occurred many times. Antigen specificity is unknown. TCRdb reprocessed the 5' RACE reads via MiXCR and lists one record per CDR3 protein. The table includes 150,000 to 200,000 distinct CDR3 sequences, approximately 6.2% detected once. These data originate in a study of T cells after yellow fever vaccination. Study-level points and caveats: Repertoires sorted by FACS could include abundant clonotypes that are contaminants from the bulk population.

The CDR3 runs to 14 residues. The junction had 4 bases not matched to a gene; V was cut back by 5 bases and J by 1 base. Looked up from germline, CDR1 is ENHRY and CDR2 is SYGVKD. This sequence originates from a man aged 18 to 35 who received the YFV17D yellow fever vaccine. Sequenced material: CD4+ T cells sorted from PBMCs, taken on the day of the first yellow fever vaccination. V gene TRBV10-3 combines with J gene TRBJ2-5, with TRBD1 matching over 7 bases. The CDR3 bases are TGTGCCATCAGTACGACAGGGCCCCAAGAGACCCAGTACTTC. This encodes CAISTTGPQETQYF.